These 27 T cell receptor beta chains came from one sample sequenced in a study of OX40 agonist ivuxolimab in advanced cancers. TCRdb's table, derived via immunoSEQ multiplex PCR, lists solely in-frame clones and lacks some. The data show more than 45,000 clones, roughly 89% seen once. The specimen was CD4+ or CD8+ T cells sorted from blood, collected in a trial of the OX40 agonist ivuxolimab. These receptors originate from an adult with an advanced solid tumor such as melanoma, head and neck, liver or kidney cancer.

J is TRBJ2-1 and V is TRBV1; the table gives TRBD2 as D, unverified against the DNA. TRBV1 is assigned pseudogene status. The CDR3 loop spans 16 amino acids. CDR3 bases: TGCACCAGCATACTCCCCAGTAGCGGGGCCTACAATGAGCAGTTCTTC. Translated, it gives CTSILPSSGAYNEQFF.

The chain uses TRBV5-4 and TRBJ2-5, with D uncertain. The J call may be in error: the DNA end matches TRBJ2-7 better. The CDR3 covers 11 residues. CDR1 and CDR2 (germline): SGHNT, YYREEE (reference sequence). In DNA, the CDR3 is TGTGCCAGCAGCTTGTTTGGCGAGCAGTACTTC. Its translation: CASSLFGEQYF.

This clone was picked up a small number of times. In nucleotides, the CDR3 is TGTGCCATCAGGATTGCGGGAGATGAGCAGTTCTTC. Translated: CAIRIAGDEQFF. This chain joins TRBV10-3 and TRBJ2-1; 7 bases fit TRBD2. The CDR3 is made up of 12 amino acids. The junction had 4 bases not matched to a gene; V was cut back by 6 bases and J by 8 bases. CDR1 is ENHRY, CDR2 SYGVKD, per germline.

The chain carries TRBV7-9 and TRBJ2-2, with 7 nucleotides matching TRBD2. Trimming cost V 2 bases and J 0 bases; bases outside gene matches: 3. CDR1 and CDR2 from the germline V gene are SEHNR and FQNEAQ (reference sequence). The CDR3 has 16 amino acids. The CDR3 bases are TGTGCCAGCAGCTTAAGGGGACTAACGAACACCGGGGAGCTGTTTTTT. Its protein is CASSLRGLTNTGELFF. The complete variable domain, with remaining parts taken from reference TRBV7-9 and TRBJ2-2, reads DTGVSQNPRHKITKRGQNVTFRCDPISEHNRLYWYRQTLGQGPEFLTYFQNEAQLEKSRLLSDRFSAERPKGSFSTLEIQRTEQGDSAMYLCASSLRGLTNTGELFFGEGSRLTVL.

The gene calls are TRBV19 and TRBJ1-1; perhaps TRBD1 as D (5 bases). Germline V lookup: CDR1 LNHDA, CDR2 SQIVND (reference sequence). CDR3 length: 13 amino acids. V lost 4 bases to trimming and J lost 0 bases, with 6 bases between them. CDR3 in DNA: TGTGCCAGTAGTACGACAGTGAACACTGAAGCTTTCTTT. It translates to CASSTTVNTEAFF.

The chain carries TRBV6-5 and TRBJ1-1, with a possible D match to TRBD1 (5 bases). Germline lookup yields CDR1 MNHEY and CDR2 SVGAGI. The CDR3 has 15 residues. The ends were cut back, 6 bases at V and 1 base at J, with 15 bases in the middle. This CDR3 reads CASSLGLGPNTEAFF. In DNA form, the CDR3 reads TGTGCCAGCAGCCTCGGCTTGGGACCGAACACTGAAGCTTTCTTT.

The CDR3 spells CASSLMGSDNEQFF. The DNA of the CDR3 is TGTGCCAGCAGCTTAATGGGGTCCGACAATGAGCAGTTCTTC. This rearrangement joins TRBV7-9 to TRBJ2-1; D gene ambiguous. Germline loops: CDR1 SEHNR, CDR2 FQNEAQ (reference sequence). The CDR3 has 14 residues. Trimming stripped 2 bases from V and 5 bases from J, with 10 bases between.

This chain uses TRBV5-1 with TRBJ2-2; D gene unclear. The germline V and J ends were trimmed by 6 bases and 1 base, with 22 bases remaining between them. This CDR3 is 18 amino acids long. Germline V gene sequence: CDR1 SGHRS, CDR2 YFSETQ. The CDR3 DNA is TGCGCCAGCACCGCTGGGATCCTTCGGTCGATGAACACCGGGGAGCTGTTTTTT. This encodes CASTAGILRSMNTGELFF.

The CDR3 DNA is TGTGCCAGCAGTCCTCCCCCCGGGACCAATTCCTACGAGCAGTACTTC. This translates into CASSPPPGTNSYEQYF. The chain uses TRBV28 and TRBJ2-7, with D perhaps assigned TRBD1 or TRBD2 (5 bases each). Germline V lookup: CDR1 MDHEN, CDR2 SYDVKM. The CDR3 totals 16 residues. V was trimmed by 5 bases and J by 1 base, leaving 18 bases between them. Full variable domain (rest looked up from reference TRBV28 and TRBJ2-7): DVKVTQSSRYLVKRTGEKVFLECVQDMDHENMFWYRQDPGLGLRLIYFSYDVKMKEKGDIPEGYSVSREKKERFSLILESASTNQTSMYLCASSPPPGTNSYEQYFGPGTRLTVT.

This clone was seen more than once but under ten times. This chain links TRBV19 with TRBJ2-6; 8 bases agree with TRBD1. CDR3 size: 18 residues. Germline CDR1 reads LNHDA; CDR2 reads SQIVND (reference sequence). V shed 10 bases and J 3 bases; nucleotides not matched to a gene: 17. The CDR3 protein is CATAASGQGTYGANVLTF. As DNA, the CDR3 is TGTGCCACGGCCGCCTCAGGACAGGGCACTTATGGGGCCAACGTCCTGACTTTC. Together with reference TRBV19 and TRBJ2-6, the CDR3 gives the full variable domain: DGGITQSPKYLFRKEGQNVTLSCEQNLNHDAMYWYRQDPGQGLRLIYYSQIVNDFQKGDIAEGYSVSREKKESFPLTVTSAQKNPTAFYLCATAASGQGTYGANVLTFGAGSRLTVL.

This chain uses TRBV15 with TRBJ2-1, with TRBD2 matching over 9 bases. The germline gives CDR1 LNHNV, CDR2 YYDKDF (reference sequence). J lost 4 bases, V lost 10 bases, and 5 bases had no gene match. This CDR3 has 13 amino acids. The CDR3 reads CAIAGAIYNEQFF. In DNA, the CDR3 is TGTGCCATAGCGGGAGCGATTTACAATGAGCAGTTCTTC.

The CDR3 DNA is TGCAGTGCTGGGGGTCAAGAGACCCAGTACTTC. Residues: CSAGGQETQYF. The V and J genes are TRBV20-1 and TRBJ2-5, with D possibly being TRBD1 or TRBD2 (5 bases each). The V gene lost 5 bases and the J gene lost 2 bases, with 6 bases spanning the gap. CDR1 is DFQATT and CDR2 is SNEGSKA in the germline V gene (reference sequence). CDR3 length: 11 residues.

The CDR3 DNA follows: TGTGCCAGCTCTAGCGGGAGCTCCTACAATGAGCAGTTCTTC. Translated, it gives CASSSGSSYNEQFF. The chain employs TRBV9 and TRBJ2-1, with TRBD2 matching 10 bases. Per the germline V gene, CDR1 is SGDLS and CDR2 is YYNGEE. The CDR3 is 14 amino acids. J gave up 0 bases and V 7 bases, and 1 base lay outside the gene matches.

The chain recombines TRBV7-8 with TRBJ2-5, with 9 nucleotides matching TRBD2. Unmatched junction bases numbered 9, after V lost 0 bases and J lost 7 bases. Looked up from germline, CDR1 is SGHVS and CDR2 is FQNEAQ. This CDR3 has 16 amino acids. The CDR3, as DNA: TGTGCCAGCAGCTTAGCGTCTAGCGGGATCAGCGGGACCCAGTACTTC. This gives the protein CASSLASSGISGTQYF. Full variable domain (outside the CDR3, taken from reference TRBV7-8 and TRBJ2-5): GAGVSQSPRYKVAKRGQDVALRCDPISGHVSLFWYQQALGQGPEFLTYFQNEAQLDKSGLPSDRFFAERPEGSVSTLKIQRTQQEDSAVYLCASSLASSGISGTQYFGPGTRLLVL.

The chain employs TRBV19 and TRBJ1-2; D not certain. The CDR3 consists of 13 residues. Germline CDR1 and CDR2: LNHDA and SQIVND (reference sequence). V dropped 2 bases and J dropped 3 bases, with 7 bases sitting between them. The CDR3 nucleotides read TGTGCCAGTAGTATAACGGCGGACTATGGCTACACCTTC. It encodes CASSITADYGYTF.

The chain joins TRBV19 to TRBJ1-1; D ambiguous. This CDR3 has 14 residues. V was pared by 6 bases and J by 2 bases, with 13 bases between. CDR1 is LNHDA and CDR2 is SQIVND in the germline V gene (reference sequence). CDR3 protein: CASSIGEINTEAFF. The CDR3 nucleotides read TGTGCCAGTAGCATCGGAGAAATTAACACTGAAGCTTTCTTT. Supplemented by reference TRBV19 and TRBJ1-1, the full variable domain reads DGGITQSPKYLFRKEGQNVTLSCEQNLNHDAMYWYRQDPGQGLRLIYYSQIVNDFQKGDIAEGYSVSREKKESFPLTVTSAQKNPTAFYLCASSIGEINTEAFFGQGTRLTVV.

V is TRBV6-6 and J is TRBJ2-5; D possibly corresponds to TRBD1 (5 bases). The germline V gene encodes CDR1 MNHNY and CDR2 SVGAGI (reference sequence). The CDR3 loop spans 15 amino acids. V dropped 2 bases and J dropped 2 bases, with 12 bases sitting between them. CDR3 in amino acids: CASSYDGQIQETQYF. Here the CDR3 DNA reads TGTGCCAGCAGTTACGATGGACAAATACAAGAGACCCAGTACTTC.

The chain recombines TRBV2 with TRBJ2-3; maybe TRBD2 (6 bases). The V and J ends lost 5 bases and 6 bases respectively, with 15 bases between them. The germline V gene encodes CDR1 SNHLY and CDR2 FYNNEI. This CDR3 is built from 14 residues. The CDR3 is CASSSRDGGDTQYF. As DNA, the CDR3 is TGTGCCAGCAGTTCCCGGGACGGAGGGGATACGCAGTATTTT.

CDR3 in amino acids: CASSRASGANVLTF. CDR3 nucleotides: TGTGCCAGCTCCAGGGCCTCTGGGGCCAACGTCCTGACTTTC. The chain is built from TRBV2 and TRBJ2-6, with D possibly being TRBD1 (5 bases). V lost 8 bases and J lost 0, with 8 bases in between. Germline CDR1 is SNHLY and CDR2 is FYNNEI. The CDR3 is 14 residues long.

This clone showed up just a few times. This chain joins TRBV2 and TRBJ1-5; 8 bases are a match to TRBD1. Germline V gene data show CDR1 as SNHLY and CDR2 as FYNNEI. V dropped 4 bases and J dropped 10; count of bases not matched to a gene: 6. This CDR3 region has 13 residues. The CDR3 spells CASSVGTGGPQHF. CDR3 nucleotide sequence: TGTGCCAGCAGTGTCGGTACAGGGGGTCCCCAGCATTTT.

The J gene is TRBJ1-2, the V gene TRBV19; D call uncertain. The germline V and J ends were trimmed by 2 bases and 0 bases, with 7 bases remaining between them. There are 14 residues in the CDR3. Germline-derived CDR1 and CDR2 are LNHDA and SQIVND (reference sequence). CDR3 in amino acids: CASSISNSNYGYTF. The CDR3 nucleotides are TGTGCCAGTAGTATATCGAACTCTAACTATGGCTACACCTTC. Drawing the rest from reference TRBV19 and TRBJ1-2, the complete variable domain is DGGITQSPKYLFRKEGQNVTLSCEQNLNHDAMYWYRQDPGQGLRLIYYSQIVNDFQKGDIAEGYSVSREKKESFPLTVTSAQKNPTAFYLCASSISNSNYGYTFGSGTRLTVV.

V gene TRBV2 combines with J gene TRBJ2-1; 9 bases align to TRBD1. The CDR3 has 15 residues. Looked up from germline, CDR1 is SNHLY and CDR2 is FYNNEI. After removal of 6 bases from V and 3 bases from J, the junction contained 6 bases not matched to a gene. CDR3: CASRGDRANYNEQFF. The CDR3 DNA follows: TGTGCCAGCAGGGGGGACAGGGCAAACTACAATGAGCAGTTCTTC. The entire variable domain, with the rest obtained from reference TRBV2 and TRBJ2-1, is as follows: EPEVTQTPSHQVTQMGQEVILRCVPISNHLYFYWYRQILGQKVEFLVSFYNNEISEKSEIFDDQFSVERPDGSNFTLKIRSTKLEDSAMYFCASRGDRANYNEQFFGPGTRLTVL.

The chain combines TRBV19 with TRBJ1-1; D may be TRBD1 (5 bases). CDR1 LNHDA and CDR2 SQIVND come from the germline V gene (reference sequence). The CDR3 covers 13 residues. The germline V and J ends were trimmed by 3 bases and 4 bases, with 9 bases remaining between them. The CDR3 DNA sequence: TGTGCCAGTAGTATGCAGGGCGGCACTGAAGCTTTCTTT. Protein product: CASSMQGGTEAFF.

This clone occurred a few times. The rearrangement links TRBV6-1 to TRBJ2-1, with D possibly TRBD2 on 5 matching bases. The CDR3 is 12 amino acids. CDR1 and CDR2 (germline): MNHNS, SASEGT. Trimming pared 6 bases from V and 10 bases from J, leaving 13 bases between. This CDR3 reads CASRLGAREQFF. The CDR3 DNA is TGTGCCAGCAGACTGGGAGCCCGGGAGCAGTTCTTC.

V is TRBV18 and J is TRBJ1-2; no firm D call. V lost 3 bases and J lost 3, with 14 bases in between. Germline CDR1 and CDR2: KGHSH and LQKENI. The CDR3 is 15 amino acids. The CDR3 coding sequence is TGTGCCAGCTCACCCAACGCGGCCCTAGACTATGGCTACACCTTC. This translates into CASSPNAALDYGYTF.

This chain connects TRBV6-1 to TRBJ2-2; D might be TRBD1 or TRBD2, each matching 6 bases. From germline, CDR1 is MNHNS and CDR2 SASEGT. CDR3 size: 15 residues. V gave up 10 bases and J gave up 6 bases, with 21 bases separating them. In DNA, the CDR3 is TGTGCCACCATGGCGGACGGGGGCCGCTCCGGGGAGCTGTTTTTT. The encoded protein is CATMADGGRSGELFF.

DNA of the CDR3: TGTGCCAGCAGCCACCGGGACAGGCCTTACAATGAGCAGTTCTTC. Translated, it gives CASSHRDRPYNEQFF. The chain couples TRBV7-9 to TRBJ2-1, with TRBD1 matching over 8 bases. The CDR3 is 15 amino acids. Unmatched junction bases numbered 7, after V lost 5 bases and J lost 4 bases. Germline CDR1 is SEHNR and CDR2 is FQNEAQ (reference sequence).